The text below deals with one T cell receptor (beta chain). Its antigen remains unknown. Using immunoSEQ multiplex PCR, the repertoire was profiled, and TCRdb retains in-frame clones only, with some absent. The table lists 200,000 to 300,000 clones, roughly 87% of them singletons. The V end was cut by 5 bases, the J end by 5 bases, with 15 bases between. Germline V CDR1 and CDR2: SGHTA, FQGNSA. The CDR3 has 14 residues. This record comes from a study of cytomegalovirus exposure and HLA in healthy donors. The study, taken as a whole, reports: The classifier, whose performance was assessed in both the original and validation cohorts, reportedly diagnosed cytomegalovirus status with high specificity and sensitivity.

The TCR sequence derives from a young man in good health and CMV-seropositive. Material: PBMCs. This sequence joins TRBV7-2 and TRBJ2-5; D remains unclear. CDR3 amino acids: CASSQTGVEETQYF. CDR3 in DNA: TGTGCCAGCAGCCAAACGGGTGTGGAGGAGACCCAGTACTTC.